This T cell receptor (beta chain) was sequenced for a study of blood T cell repertoires in COVID-19. About the study: The United States, Italy and Spain were the sources of the acute and convalescent COVID-19 samples. The cDNA or gDNA used as material had been derived from T cells, B-cell-depleted T cells, or PBMCs.

V gave up 5 bases and J gave up 6 bases, with 8 bases separating them. Germline V lookup: CDR1 SGHVS, CDR2 FQNEAQ. The CDR3 covers 11 residues. Original data processing: Reference gene primer amplification gave nucleated cell count estimates. Here immunoSEQ multiplex PCR was the method, and the copy in TCRdb shows in-frame clones only, minus some. From that table come the V and J calls and clone size; the DNA was used to work out D and trimming. This sample yields under 200,000 clones, of which approximately 83% are seen a single time; roughly 1.9% belongs to the top ten. The chain uses TRBV7-8 and TRBJ2-7, with a weak D call TRBD2 (5 bases). Sequencing input: peripheral blood. The sequence was obtained from a woman of 80 years or more with acute or convalescent COVID-19. CDR3: CASSLDSEQYF. Here the CDR3 DNA reads TGTGCCAGCAGCCTGGACTCCGAGCAGTACTTC.